This TCR beta chain comes out of a study of shared clonotypes between healthy human individuals. Study-wide points: Depth was large, yet rarefaction showed that sorted-subset sequencing was incomplete.

Concerning this clone: Its target is unknown.

Naive CD8 isolation took CD45RO-negative cells positively selected for CCR7 and excluded terminally differentiated effector memory CD45RA+ cells. Donors included only healthy HIV-negative adults lacking recent acute infections or vaccinations. Germline V gene sequence: CDR1 SGHVS, CDR2 FNYEAQ. The CDR3 sequence is 14 residues long. V dropped 4 bases and J dropped 3; count of bases not matched to a gene: 6. Original methodology: With immunoSEQ giving junction-only sequences and no quality scores, filtering differed. The data were produced by immunoSEQ multiplex PCR, yet TCRdb's version contains in-frame clones alone and is incomplete. V, J and clone size reflect that table, while D and trimming were determined from the DNA. The sample has just over 2,000,000 clones, about 95% seen once; the top ten hold more than 0.95%.

The specimen sequenced was naive CD8+ T cells sorted from blood. The clonotype was recovered from a man between 18 and 35 years old in good health. V is TRBV7-6 and J is TRBJ2-7; 7 nucleotides match TRBD1. CDR3 region: CASSSGQAVYEQYF. DNA of the CDR3: TGTGCCAGCAGCTCCGGACAGGCGGTCTACGAGCAGTACTTC.